These 22 T cell receptor beta chains were all obtained from the same sample, sequenced in a study of OX40 agonist ivuxolimab in advanced cancers. The table came from immunoSEQ multiplex PCR; TCRdb's copy has only in-frame clones and leaves some out. The sample has fewer than 12,000 clones, about 73% seen once. Here the sequenced sample was CD4+ or CD8+ T cells sorted from blood, taken in a trial of the OX40 agonist ivuxolimab. Receptors originate from an adult with an advanced solid tumor such as melanoma, head and neck, liver or kidney cancer.

The rearrangement links TRBV29-1 to TRBJ1-2, with 9 bases aligning to TRBD1. Trimming took 5 bases from V and 4 from J; bases not matched to a gene: 5. In germline, CDR1 is SQVTM, CDR2 ANQGSEA. This CDR3 has 13 residues. DNA for the CDR3: TGCAGCGTTCCGGGACAGGGCCTCTATGGCTACACCTTC. It specifies CSVPGQGLYGYTF.

V usage is TRBV13 and J usage is TRBJ2-7, with D possibly TRBD2 on 6 matching bases. The CDR3 consists of 12 residues. The ends were cut back, 5 bases at V and 6 bases at J, with 11 bases in the middle. The germline V gene has CDR1 PRHDT and CDR2 FYEKMQ (reference sequence). Here the CDR3 reads CASSPHGGEQYF. The DNA of the CDR3 is TGTGCCAGCAGCCCCCACGGGGGCGAGCAGTACTTC. Combining the CDR3 with reference TRBV13 and TRBJ2-7 gives the whole variable domain AAGVIQSPRHLIKEKRETATLKCYPIPRHDTVYWYQQGPGQDPQFLISFYEKMQSDKGSIPDRFSAQQFSDYHSELNMSSLELGDSALYFCASSPHGGEQYFGPGTRLTVT.

This chain uses TRBV30 with TRBJ2-3; no clear D gene. Germline V lookup: CDR1 GTSNPN, CDR2 SVGIG (reference sequence). The CDR3 is made up of 14 amino acids. Trimming took 0 bases from V and 6 from J, leaving 13 bases between them. The CDR3 nucleotides read TGTGCCTGGAGTGTCCAACCCCCCCCGGATACGCAGTATTTT. This gives the protein CAWSVQPPPDTQYF.

In this sample, this clone turned up once. The rearrangement joins TRBV7-8 to TRBJ2-7; maybe TRBD1 (5 bases). V dropped 4 bases and J dropped 0 bases, with 10 bases sitting between them. The CDR3 covers 14 residues. Germline V gene data show CDR1 as SGHVS and CDR2 as FQNEAQ. The DNA of the CDR3 is TGTGCCAGCAGCTCACAGGAAGGCTCCTACGAGCAGTACTTC. Translated, it gives CASSSQEGSYEQYF. Drawing the rest from reference TRBV7-8 and TRBJ2-7, the complete variable domain is GAGVSQSPRYKVAKRGQDVALRCDPISGHVSLFWYQQALGQGPEFLTYFQNEAQLDKSGLPSDRFFAERPEGSVSTLKIQRTQQEDSAVYLCASSSQEGSYEQYFGPGTRLTVT.

Remarks on this clone: The sample has other DNA sequences that encode this CDR3 too. The J gene is TRBJ2-7, the V gene TRBV2; no definite D call. From germline, CDR1 is SNHLY and CDR2 FYNNEI. CDR3 length: 10 amino acids. Trimming removed 4 bases from V and 4 bases from J, with 2 bases in between. The CDR3 DNA is TGTGCCAGCAGTGGATACGAGCAGTACTTC. This codes for CASSGYEQYF.

In its sample, this clone ranks as medium-sized. Other DNA sequences from this sample encode an identical CDR3 as well. As DNA, the CDR3 is TGTGCCAGCAGCTTGGTTTCGTGGACTGAAGCTTTCTTT. This codes for CASSLVSWTEAFF. V gene TRBV11-1 combines with J gene TRBJ1-1; D is ambiguous. The germline V and J ends were trimmed by 3 bases and 5 bases, with 10 bases remaining between them. Germline V CDR1 and CDR2: SGHAT, FQDESV (reference sequence). The CDR3 sequence is 13 residues long.

V and J are TRBV7-2 and TRBJ2-1, with 9 bases identical to TRBD2. The CDR3 is made up of 16 amino acids. Germline V gives CDR1 SGHTA, CDR2 FQGNSA. The V gene end was trimmed by 0 bases and the J gene end by 6 bases; junction bases not matched to a gene: 6. The CDR3 here is CASSLASAGGPNEQFF. CDR3 DNA sequence: TGTGCCAGCAGCTTAGCGTCGGCGGGAGGGCCCAATGAGCAGTTCTTC.

The chain combines TRBV9 with TRBJ2-1; 13 bases fit TRBD2. The junction had 3 bases not matched to a gene; V was cut back by 6 bases and J by 6 bases. CDR1 is SGDLS and CDR2 is YYNGEE in the germline V gene. This CDR3 contains 14 residues. CDR3 residues: CASTWTSGSNEQFF. DNA for the CDR3: TGTGCCAGCACCTGGACTAGCGGGAGCAATGAGCAGTTCTTC.

CDR3 loop: CASSPPGEYNEQFF. CDR3 nucleotide sequence: TGTGCCAGCTCACCACCAGGGGAGTACAATGAGCAGTTCTTC. The V gene is TRBV18, the J gene TRBJ2-1; D could derive from TRBD1 or TRBD2 (5 bases each). Germline V CDR1 and CDR2: KGHSH, LQKENI. V was cut by 0 bases and J by 4 bases, with 7 bases left in between. CDR3 size: 14 residues.

This clone was recorded once. Here the CDR3 DNA reads TGTGCCAGCAGCCAATCCCTCGAGGGACTGGGCAACGGGGAGCTGTTTTTT. Protein sequence: CASSQSLEGLGNGELFF. The genes are TRBV16 and TRBJ2-2; the D gene is possibly TRBD2 (6 bases). The CDR3 sequence is 17 residues long. The V end was cut by 0 bases, the J end by 7 bases, with 18 bases between. Germline V gene data show CDR1 as KGHSY and CDR2 as FQNENV.

This chain joins TRBV9 and TRBJ2-1; 12 bases match TRBD2. Trimming at V came to 3 bases and at J to 9 bases, leaving 7 bases not matched to a gene. The V gene's germline CDR1 is SGDLS and CDR2 YYNGEE. The CDR3 contains 15 residues. The CDR3 coding sequence is TGTGCCAGCAGCGACCGACTAGCGGGAGTTCCTGAGCAGTTCTTC. This translates into CASSDRLAGVPEQFF. The full variable domain, completed using reference TRBV9 and TRBJ2-1, is DSGVTQTPKHLITATGQRVTLRCSPRSGDLSVYWYQQSLDQGLQFLIQYYNGEERAKGNILERFSAQQFPDLHSELNLSSLELGDSALYFCASSDRLAGVPEQFFGPGTRLTVL.

The V gene is TRBV7-8, the J gene TRBJ2-6; 8 bases are shared with TRBD2. Germline V lookup: CDR1 SGHVS, CDR2 FQNEAQ. The J segment lost 4 bases and the V segment lost 5 bases, leaving 13 bases of the junction unmatched. The CDR3 is 18 residues long. This CDR3 is CASSPLSRGARGANVLTF. In DNA, the CDR3 is TGTGCCAGCAGCCCCCTCTCGCGGGGGGCGCGGGGGGCCAACGTCCTGACTTTC.

The chain is built from TRBV7-9 and TRBJ2-1; tentatively, D is TRBD1 (6 bases). This CDR3 comprises 14 residues. Trimming stripped 0 bases from V and 9 bases from J, with 12 bases between. Germline V CDR1 and CDR2: SEHNR, FQNEAQ (reference sequence). The CDR3 protein is CASSLAGTLSEQFF. The CDR3 coding sequence is TGTGCCAGCAGCTTAGCAGGGACATTAAGTGAGCAGTTCTTC.

This clone turned up a few times. The chain joins TRBV28 to TRBJ2-5, with 7 bases that match TRBD1. V shed 5 bases, J shed 1 base, and the junction held 7 bases outside the gene matches. The CDR3 sequence is 15 residues long. Germline V gives CDR1 MDHEN, CDR2 SYDVKM. The chain's CDR3 is CASSKRQGLQETQYF. The DNA of the CDR3 is TGTGCCAGCAGTAAAAGACAGGGCCTCCAAGAGACCCAGTACTTC.

Here the CDR3 DNA reads TGTGCCAGCAGTTCACTACCGGGACAGGACTTGCTGAACACTGAAGCTTTCTTT. Its protein is CASSSLPGQDLLNTEAFF. V is TRBV27 and J is TRBJ1-1; 8 bases agree with TRBD1. The germline V gene has CDR1 MNHEY and CDR2 SMNVEV (reference sequence). Trimming at V came to 4 bases and at J to 0 bases, leaving 13 bases not matched to a gene. The CDR3 contains 18 residues.

J is TRBJ2-1 and V is TRBV5-6; the D is unclear. This CDR3 has 13 residues. The V end lost 4 bases, the J end lost 9 bases, and 14 bases lay between the germline ends. Germline CDR1 SGHDT, CDR2 YYEEEE. The CDR3 DNA reads as TGTGCCAGCAGCGGCCTAAGGGCCAGTGAGCAGTTCTTC. The encoded protein is CASSGLRASEQFF.

V is TRBV6-6 and J is TRBJ2-5; TRBD2 matches at 11 bases. This CDR3 contains 15 residues. The V segment lost 1 base and the J segment 5 bases; nucleotides outside the gene matches: 3. Looked up from germline, CDR1 is MNHNY and CDR2 is SVGAGI (reference sequence). The DNA for the CDR3 is TGTGCCAGCAGTTACTTAGCGGGAGGGCCGGAGACCCAGTACTTC. It is translated as CASSYLAGGPETQYF.

This chain uses TRBV9 with TRBJ2-1, with 8 bases identical to TRBD2. Losses at the gene ends were 0 bases for V and 4 bases for J; bases not matched to a gene: 3. The CDR3 length is 15 residues. Per the germline V gene, CDR1 is SGDLS and CDR2 is YYNGEE. The CDR3 reads CASSVELADYNEQFF. The CDR3 DNA sequence: TGTGCCAGCAGCGTAGAACTAGCGGATTACAATGAGCAGTTCTTC.

The chain links TRBV28 to TRBJ2-2, with D maybe TRBD2 (6 bases). V gave up 3 bases and J gave up 5 bases, with 10 bases separating them. This CDR3 has 14 amino acids. The V gene's germline CDR1 is MDHEN and CDR2 SYDVKM. The CDR3 sequence is CASSFSGYTGELFF. CDR3 sequence (DNA): TGTGCCAGCAGTTTCAGCGGGTATACCGGGGAGCTGTTTTTT.

The chain is built from TRBV27 and TRBJ1-2; D is possibly TRBD1 (6 bases). Germline lookup yields CDR1 MNHEY and CDR2 SMNVEV (reference sequence). The CDR3 is made up of 14 amino acids. V dropped 3 bases and J dropped 6 bases, with 14 bases sitting between them. For the CDR3, the DNA is TGTGCCAGCAGTTTTAGGGGGGGAACTAATGGCTACACCTTC. Encoded protein: CASSFRGGTNGYTF.

This chain uses TRBV27 with TRBJ2-1; 14 bases line up with TRBD2. Unmatched junction bases numbered 8, after V lost 7 bases and J lost 9 bases. Looked up from germline, CDR1 is MNHEY and CDR2 is SMNVEV (reference sequence). The CDR3 sequence is 15 residues long. This chain's CDR3 is CASIATSGRAGEQFF. CDR3 nucleotide sequence: TGTGCCAGCATCGCGACTAGCGGGAGGGCGGGTGAGCAGTTCTTC.

Relative to its sample, this clone is large. This chain links TRBV9 with TRBJ2-7; TRBD2 matches at 7 bases. V shed 7 bases, J shed 2 bases, and the junction held 18 bases outside the gene matches. This CDR3 spans 17 amino acids. Germline CDR1 reads SGDLS; CDR2 reads YYNGEE. In nucleotides, the CDR3 is TGTGCCAGCGGGGATCCTGCCGGGCGGGAGAGAACCTACGAGCAGTACTTC. This gives the protein CASGDPAGRERTYEQYF.